Below, one T cell receptor beta chain is given with its context. This sample is drawn from a study of blood T cell repertoires in COVID-19. CDR3 length: 16 residues. Germline values: CDR1 SGHRS, CDR2 YFSETQ. The V end was cut by 4 bases, the J end by 0 bases, with 13 bases between. Data came from immunoSEQ multiplex PCR; TCRdb stores just in-frame clones and leaves some out. The sample has tens of thousands of clones, more than 70% seen once. The chain has TRBV5-1 and TRBJ2-2; tentative D call: TRBD2 (5 bases). The sequenced sample was peripheral blood. The TCR originated in a man at least 80 years old with acute or convalescent COVID-19. Written as DNA, the CDR3 is TGCGCCAGCAGCCCCAGCGGCGGTCCGAACACCGGGGAGCTGTTTTTT. This gives the protein CASSPSGGPNTGELFF. Together with reference TRBV5-1 and TRBJ2-2, the CDR3 gives the full variable domain: KAGVTQTPRYLIKTRGQQVTLSCSPISGHRSVSWYQQTPGQGLQFLFEYFSETQRNKGNFPGRFSGRQFSNSRSEMNVSTLELGDSALYLCASSPSGGPNTGELFFGEGSRLTVL.